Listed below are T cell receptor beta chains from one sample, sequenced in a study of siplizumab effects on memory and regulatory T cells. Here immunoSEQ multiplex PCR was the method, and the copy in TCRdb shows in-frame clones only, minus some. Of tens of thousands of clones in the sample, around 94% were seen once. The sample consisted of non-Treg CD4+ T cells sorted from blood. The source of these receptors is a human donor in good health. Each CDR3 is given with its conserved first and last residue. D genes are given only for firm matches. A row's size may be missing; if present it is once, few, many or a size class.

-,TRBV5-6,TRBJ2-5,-,TGTGCCAGCAGCTTGGGGGGAAACCAAGAGACCCAGTACTTC,CASSLGGNQETQYF
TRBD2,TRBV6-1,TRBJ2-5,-,TGTGCCAGCAGTGAAGATGGGGGCGGGGGGCCAGAGACCCAGTACTTC,CASSEDGGGGPETQYF
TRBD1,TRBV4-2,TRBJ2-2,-,TGTGCCAGCAGCGTCCGGGACAGAGCGAACACCGGGGAGCTGTTTTTT,CASSVRDRANTGELFF
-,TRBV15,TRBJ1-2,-,TGTGCCACCAGCAGAGACCGGGACACCGGAGGCTACACCTTC,CATSRDRDTGGYTF
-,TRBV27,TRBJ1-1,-,TGTGCCAGCAAAGTGGACAGATCGAACACTGAAGCTTTCTTT,CASKVDRSNTEAFF
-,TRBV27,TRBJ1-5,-,TGTGCCAGCAGTCCAGGTGGGCGTCGCCAGCATTTT,CASSPGGRRQHF
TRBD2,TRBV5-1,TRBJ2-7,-,TGCGCCAGCGGGGAGGGGAGTGAGCAGTACTTC,CASGEGSEQYF
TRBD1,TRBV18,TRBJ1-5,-,TGTGCCAGCTCACTCGGACAGGAAGGACAGCCCCAGCATTTT,CASSLGQEGQPQHF
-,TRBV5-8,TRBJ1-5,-,TGTGCCAGCAGCTTGGCGGAATTTCAGCCCCAGCATTTT,CASSLAEFQPQHF
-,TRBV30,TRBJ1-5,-,TGTGCCTGGAGTGCCAGGAGAAGAAATCAGCCCCAGCATTTT,CAWSARRRNQPQHF
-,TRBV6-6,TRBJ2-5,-,TGTGCCAGCAGTTACTCAAGACTAGGAGGGACCCAGTACTTC,CASSYSRLGGTQYF
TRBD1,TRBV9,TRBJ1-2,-,TGTGCCAGCAGCGTAGCTCAGGGGGGGGTCTATGGCTACACCTTC,CASSVAQGGVYGYTF
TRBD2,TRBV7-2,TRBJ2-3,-,TGTGCCAGCAGCCCAGAAACTAGCGGGGGACTTTCGAAAGATACGCAGTATTTT,CASSPETSGGLSKDTQYF
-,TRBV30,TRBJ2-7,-,TGTGCCTGGAGCCAGGGGCCCTACGAGCAGTACTTC,CAWSQGPYEQYF
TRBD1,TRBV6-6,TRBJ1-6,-,TGTGCCAGCAGTCCACAGGGGAGTTATAATTCACCCCTCCACTTT,CASSPQGSYNSPLHF
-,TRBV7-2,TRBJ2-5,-,TGTGCCAGCAGCCACGAATTGAAGACCCAGTACTTC,CASSHELKTQYF
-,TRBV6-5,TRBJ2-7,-,TGTGCCAGCAGTGGGTGGGGCGACGAGCAGTACTTC,CASSGWGDEQYF
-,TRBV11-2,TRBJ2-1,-,TGTGCCAGCAGCTTAGGGCACTCTTACAATGAGCAGTTCTTC,CASSLGHSYNEQFF
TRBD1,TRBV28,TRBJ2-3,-,TGTGCCAGCAGGAAACAGGGGACAGATACGCAGTATTTT,CASRKQGTDTQYF
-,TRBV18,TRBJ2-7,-,TGTGCCAGCTCAGTGAAGTCAGGGAATCCCTACGAGCAGTACTTC,CASSVKSGNPYEQYF
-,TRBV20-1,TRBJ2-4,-,TGCAGTGCTTCCCAGGGACGGGTTCAGTACTTC,CSASQGRVQYF
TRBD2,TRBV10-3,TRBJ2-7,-,TGTGCCATCAGTGGGACTAGCGGGACCTACGAGCAGTACTTC,CAISGTSGTYEQYF
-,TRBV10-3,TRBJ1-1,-,TGTGCCATCAGTGAGTCTGTATACAGAGAAAACACTGAAGCTTTCTTT,CAISESVYRENTEAFF
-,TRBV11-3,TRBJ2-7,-,TGTGCCAGCAGCCAAGGTGGGGAGCAGTACTTC,CASSQGGEQYF
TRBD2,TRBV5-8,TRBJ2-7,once,TGTGCCACCCGACTCGGGGGGACCTCCTACGAGCAGTACTTC,CATRLGGTSYEQYF
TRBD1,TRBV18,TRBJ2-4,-,TGTGCCAGCTCACCTGGGACAGCTACCACCAAAAACATTCAGTACTTC,CASSPGTATTKNIQYF
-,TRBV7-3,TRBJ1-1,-,TGTGCCAGCAGCTCCCAGGGGATGAACACTGAAGCTTTCTTT,CASSSQGMNTEAFF
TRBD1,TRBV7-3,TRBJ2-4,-,TGTGCCAGCAGCCAGGGACAGGGGAGTGGTGGAAACATTCAGTACTTC,CASSQGQGSGGNIQYF
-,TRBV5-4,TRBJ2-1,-,TGTGCCAGCAGCTTAGGCAGCTACAATGAGCAGTTCTTC,CASSLGSYNEQFF
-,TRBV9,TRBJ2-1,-,TGTGCCAGCAGCGGAGTCCCCCGGGGCTACAATGAGCAGTTCTTC,CASSGVPRGYNEQFF
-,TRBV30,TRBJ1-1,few,TGTGCCTGGATACTTAAGTACGGGGGACGAGAAGCTTTCTTT,CAWILKYGGREAFF
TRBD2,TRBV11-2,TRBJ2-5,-,TGTGCCAGCAGCGGCGACGGGGGAGGGGAGACCCAGTACTTC,CASSGDGGGETQYF